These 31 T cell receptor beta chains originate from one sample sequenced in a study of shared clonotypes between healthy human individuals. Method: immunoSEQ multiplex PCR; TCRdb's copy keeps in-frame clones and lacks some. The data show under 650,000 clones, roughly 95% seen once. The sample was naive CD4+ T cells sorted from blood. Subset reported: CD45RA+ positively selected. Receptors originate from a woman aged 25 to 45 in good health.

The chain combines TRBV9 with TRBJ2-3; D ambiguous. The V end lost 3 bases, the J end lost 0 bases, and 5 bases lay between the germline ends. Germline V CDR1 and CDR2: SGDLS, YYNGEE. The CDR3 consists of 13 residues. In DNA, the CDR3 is TGTGCCAGCAGCGCTGCTAGCACAGATACGCAGTATTTT. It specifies CASSAASTDTQYF.

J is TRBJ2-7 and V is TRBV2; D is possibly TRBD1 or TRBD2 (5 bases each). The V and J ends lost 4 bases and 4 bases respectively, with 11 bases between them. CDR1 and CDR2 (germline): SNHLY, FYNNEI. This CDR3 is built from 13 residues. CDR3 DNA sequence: TGTGCCAGCAGTGTAGGGGAGAAATACGAGCAGTACTTC. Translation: CASSVGEKYEQYF.

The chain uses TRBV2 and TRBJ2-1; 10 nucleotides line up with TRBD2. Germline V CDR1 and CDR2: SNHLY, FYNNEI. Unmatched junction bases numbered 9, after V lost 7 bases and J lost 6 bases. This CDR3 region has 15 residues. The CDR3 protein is CASTTGTSVPNEQFF. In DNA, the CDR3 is TGTGCCAGCACCACCGGGACTAGCGTACCCAATGAGCAGTTCTTC.

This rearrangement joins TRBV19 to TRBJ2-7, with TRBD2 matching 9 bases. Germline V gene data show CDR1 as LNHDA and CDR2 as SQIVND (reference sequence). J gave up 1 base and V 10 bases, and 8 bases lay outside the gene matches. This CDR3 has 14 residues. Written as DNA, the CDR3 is TGTGCCACCGCCCGACTAGCGGATTCCTACGAGCAGTACTTC. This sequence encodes CATARLADSYEQYF.

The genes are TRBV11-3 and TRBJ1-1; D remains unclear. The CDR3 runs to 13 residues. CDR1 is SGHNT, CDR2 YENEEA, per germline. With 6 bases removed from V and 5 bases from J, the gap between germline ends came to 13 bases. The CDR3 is CASSSYGRTEAFF. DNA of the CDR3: TGTGCCAGCAGTTCGTACGGGAGGACTGAAGCTTTCTTT.

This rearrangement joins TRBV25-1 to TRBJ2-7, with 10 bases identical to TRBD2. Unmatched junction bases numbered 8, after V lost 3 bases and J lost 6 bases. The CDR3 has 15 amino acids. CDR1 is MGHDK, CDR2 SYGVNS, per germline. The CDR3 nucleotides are TGTGCCAGCAGTGACCCTAGCGGGAGTGGTTCCGAGCAGTACTTC. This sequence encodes CASSDPSGSGSEQYF.

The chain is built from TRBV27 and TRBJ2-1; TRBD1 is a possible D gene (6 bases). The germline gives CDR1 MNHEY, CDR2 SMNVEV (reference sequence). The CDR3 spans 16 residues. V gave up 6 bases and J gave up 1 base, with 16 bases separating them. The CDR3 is CASSLRDTHSYNEQFF. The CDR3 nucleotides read TGTGCCAGCAGCCTCCGGGACACCCATTCCTACAATGAGCAGTTCTTC.

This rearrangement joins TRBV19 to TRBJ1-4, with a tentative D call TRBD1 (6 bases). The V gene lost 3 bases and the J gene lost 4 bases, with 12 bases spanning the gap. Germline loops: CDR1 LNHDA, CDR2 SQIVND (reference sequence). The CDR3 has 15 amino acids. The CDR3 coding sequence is TGTGCCAGTAGTATTACCAGGGGAAGTAATGAAAAACTGTTTTTT. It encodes CASSITRGSNEKLFF. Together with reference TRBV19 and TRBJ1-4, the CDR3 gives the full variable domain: DGGITQSPKYLFRKEGQNVTLSCEQNLNHDAMYWYRQDPGQGLRLIYYSQIVNDFQKGDIAEGYSVSREKKESFPLTVTSAQKNPTAFYLCASSITRGSNEKLFFGSGTQLSVL.

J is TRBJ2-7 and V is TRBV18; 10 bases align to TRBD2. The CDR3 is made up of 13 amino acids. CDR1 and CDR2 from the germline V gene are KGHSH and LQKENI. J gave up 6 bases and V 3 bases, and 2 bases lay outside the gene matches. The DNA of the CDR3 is TGTGCCAGCTCACCTCTAGCGGGAGCCGAGCAGTACTTC. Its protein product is CASSPLAGAEQYF.

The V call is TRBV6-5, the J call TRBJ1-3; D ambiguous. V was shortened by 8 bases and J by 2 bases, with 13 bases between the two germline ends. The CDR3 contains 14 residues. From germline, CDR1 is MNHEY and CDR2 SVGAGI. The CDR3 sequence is CASGPGIAGNTIYF. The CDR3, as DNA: TGTGCCAGCGGGCCGGGGATCGCTGGAAACACCATATATTTT.

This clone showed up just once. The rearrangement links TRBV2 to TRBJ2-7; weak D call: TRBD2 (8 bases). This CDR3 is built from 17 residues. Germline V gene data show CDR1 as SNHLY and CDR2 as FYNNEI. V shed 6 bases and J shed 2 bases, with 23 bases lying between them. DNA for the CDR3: TGTGCCAGCAGCGGTGGAGGGGGCGATAGCGGGACCTACGAGCAGTACTTC. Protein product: CASSGGGGDSGTYEQYF.

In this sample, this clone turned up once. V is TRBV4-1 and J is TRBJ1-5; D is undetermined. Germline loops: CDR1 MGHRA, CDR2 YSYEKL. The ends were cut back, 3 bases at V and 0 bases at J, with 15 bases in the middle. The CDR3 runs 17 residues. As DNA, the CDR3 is TGCGCCAGCAGCCAGACCCCCTCACAGTATAGCAATCAGCCCCAGCATTTT. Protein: CASSQTPSQYSNQPQHF.

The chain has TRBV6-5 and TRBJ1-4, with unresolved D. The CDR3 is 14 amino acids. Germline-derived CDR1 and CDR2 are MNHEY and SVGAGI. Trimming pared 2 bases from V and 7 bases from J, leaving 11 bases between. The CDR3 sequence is CASSYDGRIEKLFF. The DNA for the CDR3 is TGTGCCAGCAGTTACGATGGTAGGATTGAAAAACTGTTTTTT.

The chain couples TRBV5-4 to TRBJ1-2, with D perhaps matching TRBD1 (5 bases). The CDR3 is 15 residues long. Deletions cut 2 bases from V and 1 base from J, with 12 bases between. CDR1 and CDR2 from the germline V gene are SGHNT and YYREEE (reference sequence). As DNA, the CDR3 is TGTGCCAGCAGCTTAGCAGGGTGGATTAACTATGGCTACACCTTC. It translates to CASSLAGWINYGYTF.

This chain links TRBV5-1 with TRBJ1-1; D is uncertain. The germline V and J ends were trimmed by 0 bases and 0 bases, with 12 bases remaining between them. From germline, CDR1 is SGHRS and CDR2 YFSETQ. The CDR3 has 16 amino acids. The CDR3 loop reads CASSLEADSLNTEAFF. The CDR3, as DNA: TGCGCCAGCAGCTTGGAGGCAGATTCTTTGAACACTGAAGCTTTCTTT.

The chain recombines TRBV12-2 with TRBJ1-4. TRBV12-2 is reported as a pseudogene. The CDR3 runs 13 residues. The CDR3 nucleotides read TGTGCAAGTCGCCCCGTCTTTTCTGAAAAACTGTTTTTT. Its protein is CASRPVFSEKLFF.

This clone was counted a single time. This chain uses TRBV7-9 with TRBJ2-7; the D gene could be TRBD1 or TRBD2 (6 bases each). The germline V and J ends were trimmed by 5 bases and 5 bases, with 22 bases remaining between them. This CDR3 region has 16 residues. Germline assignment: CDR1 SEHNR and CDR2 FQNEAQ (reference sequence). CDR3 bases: TGTGCCAGCAGCACTCCCGTTGGGGGGCGCGTCCACGAGCAGTACTTC. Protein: CASSTPVGGRVHEQYF.

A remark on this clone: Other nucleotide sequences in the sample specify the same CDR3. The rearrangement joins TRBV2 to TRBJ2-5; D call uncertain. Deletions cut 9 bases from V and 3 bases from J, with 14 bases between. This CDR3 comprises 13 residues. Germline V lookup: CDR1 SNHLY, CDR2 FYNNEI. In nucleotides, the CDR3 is TGTGCCAGTCAAGGCCTCCTAGAAGAGACCCAGTACTTC. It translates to CASQGLLEETQYF.

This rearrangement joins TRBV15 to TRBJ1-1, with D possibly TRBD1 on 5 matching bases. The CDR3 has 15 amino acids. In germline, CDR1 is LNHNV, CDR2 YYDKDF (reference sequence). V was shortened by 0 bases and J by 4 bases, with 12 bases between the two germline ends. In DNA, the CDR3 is TGTGCCACCAGCAGAGACGGGACCAAGAGCACTGAAGCTTTCTTT. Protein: CATSRDGTKSTEAFF.

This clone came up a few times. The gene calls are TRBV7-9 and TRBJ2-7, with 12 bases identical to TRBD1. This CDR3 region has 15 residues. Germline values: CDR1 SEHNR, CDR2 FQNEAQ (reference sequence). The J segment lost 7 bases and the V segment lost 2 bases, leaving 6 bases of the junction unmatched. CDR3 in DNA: TGTGCCAGCAGCTTAAAGGGACAGGGGGCCGGGGAGCAGTACTTC. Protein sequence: CASSLKGQGAGEQYF.

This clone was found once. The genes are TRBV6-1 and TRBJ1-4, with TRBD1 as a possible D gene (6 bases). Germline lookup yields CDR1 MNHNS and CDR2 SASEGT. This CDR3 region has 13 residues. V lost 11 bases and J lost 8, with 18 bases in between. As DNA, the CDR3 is TGTGCCTGCTCACGGTCTAGGGGGGAAAAACTGTTTTTT. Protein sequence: CACSRSRGEKLFF.

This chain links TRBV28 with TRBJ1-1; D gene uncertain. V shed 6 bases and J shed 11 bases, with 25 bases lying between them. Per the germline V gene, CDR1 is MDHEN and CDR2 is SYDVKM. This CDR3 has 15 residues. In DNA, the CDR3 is TGTGCCAGCAGAACACCACTGGAGGTTTCGAGGTGGGCTTTCTTT. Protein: CASRTPLEVSRWAFF.

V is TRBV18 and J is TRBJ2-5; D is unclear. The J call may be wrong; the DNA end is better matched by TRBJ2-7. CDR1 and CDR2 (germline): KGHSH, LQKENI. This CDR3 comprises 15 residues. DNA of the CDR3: TGTGCCAGCTCACCACCTACAGCCCTGGGCTACGAGCAGTACTTC. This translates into CASSPPTALGYEQYF.

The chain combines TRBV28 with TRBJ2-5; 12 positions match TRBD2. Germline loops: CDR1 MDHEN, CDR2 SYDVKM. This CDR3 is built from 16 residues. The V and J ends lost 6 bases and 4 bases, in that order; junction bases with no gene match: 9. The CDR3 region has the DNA TGTGCCAGCAGCAAGACTAGCGGGAGATGGGGAGAGACCCAGTACTTC. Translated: CASSKTSGRWGETQYF.

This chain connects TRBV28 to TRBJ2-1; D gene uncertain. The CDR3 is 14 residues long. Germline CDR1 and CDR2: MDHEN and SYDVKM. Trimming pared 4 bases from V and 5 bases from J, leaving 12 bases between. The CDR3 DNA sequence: TGTGCCAGCAGTTCCGTACTTAAAAACAATGAGCAGTTCTTC. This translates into CASSSVLKNNEQFF.

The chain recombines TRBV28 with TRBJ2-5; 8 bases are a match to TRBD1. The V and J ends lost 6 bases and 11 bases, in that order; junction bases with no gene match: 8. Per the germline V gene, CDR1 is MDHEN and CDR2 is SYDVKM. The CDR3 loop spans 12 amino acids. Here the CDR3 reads CASSSGGSEQYF. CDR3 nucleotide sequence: TGTGCCAGCAGCTCAGGGGGCTCGGAGCAGTACTTC.

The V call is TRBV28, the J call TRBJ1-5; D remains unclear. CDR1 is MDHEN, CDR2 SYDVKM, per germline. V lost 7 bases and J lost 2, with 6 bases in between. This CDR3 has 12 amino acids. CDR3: CASNDGNQPQHF. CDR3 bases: TGTGCCAGCAACGATGGCAATCAGCCCCAGCATTTT.

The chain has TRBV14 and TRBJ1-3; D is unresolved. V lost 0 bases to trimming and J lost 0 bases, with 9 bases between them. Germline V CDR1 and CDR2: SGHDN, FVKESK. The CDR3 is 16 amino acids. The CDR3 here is CASSQDAGSSGNTIYF. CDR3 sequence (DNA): TGTGCCAGCAGCCAAGATGCAGGAAGCTCTGGAAACACCATATATTTT.

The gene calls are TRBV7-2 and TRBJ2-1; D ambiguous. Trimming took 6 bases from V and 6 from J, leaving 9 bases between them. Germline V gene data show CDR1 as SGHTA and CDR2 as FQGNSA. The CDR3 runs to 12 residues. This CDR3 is CASSYPVNEQFF. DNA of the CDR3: TGTGCCAGCAGTTACCCGGTCAATGAGCAGTTCTTC.

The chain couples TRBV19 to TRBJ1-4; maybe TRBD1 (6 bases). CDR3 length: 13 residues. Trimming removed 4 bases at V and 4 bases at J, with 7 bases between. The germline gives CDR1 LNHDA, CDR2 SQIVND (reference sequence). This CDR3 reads CASSTDSNEKLFF. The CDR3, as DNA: TGTGCCAGTAGTACGGACAGTAATGAAAAACTGTTTTTT.

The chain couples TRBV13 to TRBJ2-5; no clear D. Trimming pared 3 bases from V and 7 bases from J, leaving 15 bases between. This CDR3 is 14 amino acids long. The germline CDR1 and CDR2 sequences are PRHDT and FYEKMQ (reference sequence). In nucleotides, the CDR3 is TGTGCCAGCAGCTTGGGCAGTCTTGGTTCGACCCAGTACTTC. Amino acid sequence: CASSLGSLGSTQYF.